This passage covers 23 T cell receptor beta chains from one sample sequenced in a study of PD-1 blockade in classical Hodgkin lymphoma. Time point given: cycle 4 day 1 (C4D1), after less than 7 weeks of nivolumab. With no exception, relapse followed autologous stem cell transplantation in all patients, and brentuximab vedotin exposure varied. Generated by immunoSEQ multiplex PCR, the TCRdb table keeps only in-frame clones and is missing some. The table has 20,000 to 30,000 clones, about 86% seen once. The input for sequencing was peripheral blood mononuclear cells (PBMCs), taken before the fourth cycle of nivolumab. These receptors were taken from a human donor with classical Hodgkin lymphoma.

This chain uses TRBV28 with TRBJ2-3; TRBD1 matches at 7 bases. The germline V gene has CDR1 MDHEN and CDR2 SYDVKM. The CDR3 runs 16 residues. Trimming cost V 3 bases and J 2 bases; bases outside gene matches: 8. The chain's CDR3 is CASSFNPGTDTDTQYF. The CDR3 DNA sequence: TGTGCCAGCAGTTTTAACCCCGGGACAGACACAGATACGCAGTATTTT.

The chain couples TRBV11-2 to TRBJ2-3; a possible D gene is TRBD1 (5 bases). The CDR3 is 15 residues long. Trimming took off 2 bases at V and 1 base at J, with 10 bases between the two ends. Germline V gene data show CDR1 as SGHAT and CDR2 as FQNNGV. CDR3 in amino acids: CASSLRGPRTDTQYF. The CDR3 DNA reads TGTGCCAGCAGCTTAAGGGGTCCCCGCACAGATACGCAGTATTTT.

The gene calls are TRBV2 and TRBJ2-3, with 10 positions matching TRBD1. The CDR3 has 15 residues. Germline CDR1 and CDR2: SNHLY and FYNNEI. Germline trimming cut 3 bases from V and 3 bases from J; bases unmatched to any gene: 3. CDR3 loop: CASSDQGQGTDTQYF. The DNA of the CDR3 is TGTGCCAGCAGTGATCAGGGACAGGGGACAGATACGCAGTATTTT.

This clone appeared a single time. The CDR3 sequence is CASSPNKGTSGRLLHEQYF. Here the CDR3 DNA reads TGTGCCAGCAGTCCCAACAAGGGGACTAGCGGGAGACTCCTCCACGAGCAGTACTTC. The rearrangement joins TRBV27 to TRBJ2-7; TRBD2 aligns across 14 bases. This CDR3 region has 19 residues. CDR1 is MNHEY and CDR2 is SMNVEV in the germline V gene (reference sequence). The ends lost 5 bases at V and 5 bases at J; junction bases unmatched: 17.

The rearrangement uses TRBV25-1 and TRBJ2-1, with TRBD1 identical over 9 bases. CDR3 length: 12 amino acids. Germline V gene sequence: CDR1 MGHDK, CDR2 SYGVNS. V was pared by 3 bases and J by 10 bases, with 1 base of the junction left unmatched. CDR3: CASSEDRGEQFF. The CDR3 DNA is TGTGCCAGCAGTGAGGACAGGGGAGAGCAGTTCTTC.

CDR3 sequence reads: CATSRATQGQSRTQYF. CDR3 DNA: TGTGCCACCAGCAGAGCTACACAGGGACAATCTCGGACCCAGTACTTC. This chain joins TRBV15 and TRBJ2-5; tentatively, D is TRBD1 (6 bases). The CDR3 is 16 residues long. The V and J ends lost 1 base and 7 bases respectively, with 19 bases between them. Germline V lookup: CDR1 LNHNV, CDR2 YYDKDF (reference sequence).

The chain uses TRBV2 and TRBJ2-5; 12 positions match TRBD1. CDR3 length: 15 amino acids. With 7 bases clipped from V and 6 bases from J, the junction kept 9 bases outside the gene matches. Germline CDR1 is SNHLY and CDR2 is FYNNEI. Here the CDR3 DNA reads TGTGCCAGCATTGGGGACAGGGGGCGGAAGAAGACCCAGTACTTC. This sequence encodes CASIGDRGRKKTQYF.

The chain employs TRBV13 and TRBJ2-7; unclear D gene. This CDR3 is built from 15 residues. Deletions cut 5 bases from V and 3 bases from J, with 17 bases between. Germline assignment: CDR1 PRHDT and CDR2 FYEKMQ (reference sequence). The CDR3 DNA reads TGTGCCAGCAGCCCCCGGACGGATCACGGCTACGAGCAGTACTTC. This gives the protein CASSPRTDHGYEQYF.

The chain carries TRBV11-2 and TRBJ1-3; D remains unclear. The V and J ends lost 5 bases and 2 bases respectively, with 13 bases between them. This CDR3 region has 15 residues. CDR1 and CDR2 from the germline V gene are SGHAT and FQNNGV. The CDR3 protein is CASSNRPRAGNTIYF. The CDR3 DNA reads as TGTGCCAGCAGCAACAGACCTAGGGCTGGAAACACCATATATTTT.

This clone was observed a single time. The CDR3: CASSLVKGVAYGYTF. The CDR3 nucleotides are TGTGCCAGCAGCTTGGTTAAGGGGGTAGCCTATGGCTACACCTTC. This chain connects TRBV5-6 to TRBJ1-2, with D perhaps matching TRBD1 (6 bases). This CDR3 spans 15 amino acids. The V and J ends lost 0 bases and 4 bases respectively, with 13 bases between them. CDR1 and CDR2 (germline): SGHDT, YYEEEE.

This clone was detected once. The rearrangement joins TRBV7-9 to TRBJ2-7; no firm D call. Germline V gene lookup returns CDR1 SEHNR and CDR2 FQNEAQ (reference sequence). The CDR3 length is 14 residues. V lost 4 bases to trimming and J lost 3 bases, with 13 bases between them. CDR3 residues: CASSSDRGIYEQYF. The CDR3 bases are TGTGCCAGCAGCTCCGACCGTGGAATCTACGAGCAGTACTTC.

The chain is built from TRBV7-2 and TRBJ2-5; D unclear. Germline assignment: CDR1 SGHTA and CDR2 FQGNSA. Trimming took 6 bases from V and 5 from J, leaving 22 bases between them. The CDR3 runs 16 residues. Here the CDR3 DNA reads TGTGCCAGCAGGCTTCGGACCCTCGGTCTCTCGGAGACCCAGTACTTC. It specifies CASRLRTLGLSETQYF. Full variable domain (missing parts from reference TRBV7-2 and TRBJ2-5): GAGVSQSPSNKVTEKGKDVELRCDPISGHTALYWYRQSLGQGLEFLIYFQGNSAPDKSGLPSDRFSAERTGGSVSTLTIQRTQQEDSAVYLCASRLRTLGLSETQYFGPGTRLLVL.

This chain uses TRBV19 with TRBJ2-3, with D perhaps matching TRBD2 (5 bases). The germline gives CDR1 LNHDA, CDR2 SQIVND (reference sequence). CDR3 length equals 19 residues. V was trimmed by 5 bases and J by 2 bases, leaving 26 bases between them. DNA for the CDR3: TGTGCCAGTAGTCCCCGCCCCGCATGGACGGGAAGTTACACAGATACGCAGTATTTT. Its translation is CASSPRPAWTGSYTDTQYF.

This CDR3 reads CASSRSNTEAFF. DNA for the CDR3: TGTGCCAGCAGCCGTAGCAACACTGAAGCTTTCTTT. The J gene is TRBJ1-1, the V gene TRBV27; unclear D gene. The CDR3 consists of 12 residues. Per the germline V gene, CDR1 is MNHEY and CDR2 is SMNVEV (reference sequence). V gave up 6 bases and J gave up 2 bases, with 7 bases separating them.

V usage is TRBV27 and J usage is TRBJ1-5; a possible D gene is TRBD1 (6 bases). Trimming pared 2 bases from V and 3 bases from J, leaving 11 bases between. The CDR3 has 15 residues. Germline loops: CDR1 MNHEY, CDR2 SMNVEV (reference sequence). This chain's CDR3 is CASSLGAGVNQPQHF. CDR3 coding DNA: TGTGCCAGCAGTTTAGGGGCAGGGGTCAATCAGCCCCAGCATTTT.

The chain is built from TRBV28 and TRBJ2-5, with 9 positions matching TRBD1. The J call is doubtful: the DNA matches TRBJ2-7 better. This CDR3 contains 13 residues. In germline, CDR1 is MDHEN, CDR2 SYDVKM. The CDR3 is CASSPTGGYEQYF. For the CDR3, the DNA is TGTGCCAGCAGCCCGACAGGGGGCTACGAGCAGTACTTC.

This chain links TRBV4-1 with TRBJ2-1, with 8 positions matching TRBD1. This CDR3 contains 17 residues. Unmatched junction bases numbered 12, after V lost 2 bases and J lost 6 bases. Germline V gene data show CDR1 as MGHRA and CDR2 as YSYEKL. Here the CDR3 DNA reads TGCGCCAGCAGCCAATCCATAGTCAGGGGGCCTATCAATGAGCAGTTCTTC. It specifies CASSQSIVRGPINEQFF.

V and J are TRBV6-6 and TRBJ2-7; the D gene is possibly TRBD2 (5 bases). The CDR3 loop spans 12 amino acids. V lost 8 bases and J 2 bases, leaving 10 bases between the germline ends. Germline lookup yields CDR1 MNHNY and CDR2 SVGAGI (reference sequence). The CDR3 DNA reads as TGTGCCAGCGGAGGATTTACCTACGAGCAGTACTTC. Encoded protein: CASGGFTYEQYF.

The CDR3 nucleotides read TGCGCCAGCAGCTTGGCAGGGACCGAGACCCAGTACTTC. This codes for CASSLAGTETQYF. The rearrangement uses TRBV5-1 and TRBJ2-5; TRBD1 or TRBD2 may be the D gene (5 bases each). This CDR3 is built from 13 residues. Deletions cut 0 bases from V and 5 bases from J, with 8 bases between. Germline V gives CDR1 SGHRS, CDR2 YFSETQ.

The V gene is TRBV11-2, the J gene TRBJ1-2, with 7 nucleotides matching TRBD1. The CDR3 runs to 16 residues. Per the germline V gene, CDR1 is SGHAT and CDR2 is FQNNGV. V lost 6 bases and J lost 4; bases outside the gene matches: 14. CDR3 amino acids: CASSFTTGQNFYGYTF. In nucleotides, the CDR3 is TGTGCCAGCAGTTTTACGACAGGGCAGAACTTCTATGGCTACACCTTC.

This rearrangement joins TRBV15 to TRBJ2-7; no clear D. Trimming removed 4 bases from V and 2 bases from J, with 15 bases in between. The CDR3 runs 15 residues. Germline V gene sequence: CDR1 LNHNV, CDR2 YYDKDF (reference sequence). The CDR3: CATSNIGLLPYEQYF. In nucleotides, the CDR3 is TGTGCCACCAGCAATATCGGGTTACTTCCCTACGAGCAGTACTTC.

The chain links TRBV7-2 to TRBJ1-2; 7 positions agree with TRBD1. Germline-derived CDR1 and CDR2 are SGHTA and FQGNSA. CDR3 length: 14 residues. The trim removed 3 bases at V and 4 bases at J, leaving 5 bases unmatched. The CDR3 sequence: CASSFDRVFYGYTF. The DNA of the CDR3 is TGTGCCAGCAGCTTCGACAGGGTCTTCTATGGCTACACCTTC.

A word on this clone: No DNA is shown, since the ends of the CDR3 on it are uncertain; the CDR3 is the one TCRdb lists. The chain links TRBV6-5 to TRBJ1-5. Germline CDR1 reads MNHEY; CDR2 reads SVGAGI. The CDR3 length equals 15 residues, ends included. This chain's CDR3 is CASSTSNLANQPQHF.